This TCR beta chain was profiled in a study of blood T cells in healthy people across ages (dated by TCRdb to between 2014 and 2016). Background for the entire study: Template switching captured roughly one uniquely barcoded TCR beta cDNA molecule per two T cells in model experiments. Four age groups were formed from the donors: young (average approximately 15 years), middle-aged (approximately 40), aged (roughly 58) and long-lived (roughly 88). Using the same blood draw, the study looked at two additional independent replicas of 1 million unique cDNA reads for two donors, one aged 18 to 30 and the other aged 80 or older. Using deep sequencing normalized with unique cDNA molecular identifiers, the study measured how TCR beta repertoire diversity changes with age. To avoid experimental bias, donors of different ages were distributed randomly across sequencing lanes. Beyond this particular receptor, the publication reports: Compared with the aged group, the long-lived group had more naive CD4+ T cells, fewer expanded clones and increased TCR diversity, suggesting age selection. Observed TCR beta diversity per million T cells fell roughly linearly with age, and a significant reduction was already apparent by age roughly 40. Conclusive comparison of naive and antigen-experienced compartments was prevented by the profiling of bulk unsorted PBMCs. Estimates of total diversity based on one million sequenced T cells were considered lower bounds and underestimates. A strong correlation was found between observed TCR beta diversity and the percentage of naive T cells measured by flow cytometry. Because donor CMV infection status was unknown, age-related changes in expanded clonotypes were potentially confounded.

The roughly 39 donors, aged about 6 to 100 years, were systemically healthy Caucasian individuals from Russia. Around 10 milliliters of peripheral blood were collected from each donor into EDTA-treated Vacutainer tubes. Ficoll-Paque density-gradient centrifugation was used to isolate PBMCs, with at least 7 million obtained per sample. Total RNA, at least 6 micrograms per sample, was extracted from PBMCs with Trizol reagent. For every donor, flow cytometry on a PBMC aliquot measured the percentage of naive CD45RAhigh/CD27high T cells. From its cysteine to its phenylalanine, the CDR3 spans 13 amino acids. The kept DNA is CDR3 alone, 39 bases in frame from the first base. The germline V gene (reference sequence) sets CDR1 to DFQATT and CDR2 to SNEGSKA. Trimming takes 3 bases off V and 5 bases off J; junction bases not matched to a gene: 7. Library method: 5' RACE. Instrument on record: Illumina HiSeq 2500. A second PCR of roughly 7 to 12 cycles was run with a J-beta primer mix and a sample-barcoded 5' primer. A template-switch 5' adaptor carrying 12 random nucleotides introduced a unique molecular identifier onto each TCR beta cDNA molecule. Each sample yielded at least 3 million CDR3-containing paired-end reads. The Mint cDNA synthesis kit, primed by a TRBC-specific oligonucleotide, was used to synthesize first-strand cDNA from all RNA. After uracil-DNA glycosylase treatment, a first 18-cycle PCR used universal primers M1SS and BC2_uni_R on all cDNA. Processing in the source paper ran as follows. For normalization, 1 million high-quality reads were randomly selected from each sample, with every read carrying a distinct molecular identifier. Reads with shared molecular identifiers were discarded instead of being binned into consensus sequences. MiTCR, with a Q25 quality threshold and the strictest error-elimination algorithm, was used for CDR3 identification, clonotype clustering and error correction. A nonparametric unseen species model using Euler transformation provided a lower-bound estimate of total TCR beta diversity. The public reads were quality trimmed at Q25 with fastp and then assembled into clones with MiXCR by TCRdb, keeping productive beta chains. Rows with one shared CDR3 protein collapse into an entry with the most common genes and DNA. The V and J calls here are based on TCRdb, not the publication. The sample data list about 1,400,000 distinct CDR3 sequences, and 42% of these were observed just once. 7% to 9.5% of the sample goes to the ten largest clones.

This clonotype has more than one count but fewer than ten. Its antigen is currently not known. Per-nucleotide qualities are absent, and no much larger clonotype sits a single base away. This clonotype was obtained from a woman aged 18-35 years in good health. Sequencing input: blood. Here the chain combines TRBV20-1 and TRBJ2-7; TRBD2 lines up with 7 middle nucleotides. The sequence in DNA is TGCAGTGCTAGGGGGGACTACACGGACGAGCAGTACTTC. This sequence encodes CSARGDYTDEQYF.